A single sample gave rise to the 18 T cell receptor beta chains below, sequenced in a study of CD8+CD57+ T cells in acquired aplastic anemia. Genomic DNA, serving as template, underwent TCR beta VDJ and CDR3 profiling. From the reads, TCRdb called clonotypes with MiXCR, one entry per CDR3 protein. The profile covers around 150,000 distinct CDR3 sequences, with about 64% appearing a single time and about 50% taken by the ten largest. An expansion of CD8+CD57+ cells by flow cytometry had been shown in patients chosen for sequencing. Source material: sorted CD4+, CD8+, or CD8+CD57+ T cells (not recorded which) from PBMCs. The receptor set was obtained from a human donor with aplastic anemia.

This clonotype was counted only a few times. The genes are TRBV5-4 and TRBJ2-7; TRBD1 matches 7 bases. Germline V gene lookup returns CDR1 SGHNT and CDR2 YYREEE (reference sequence). V gave up 4 bases and J gave up 3 bases; unmatched junction bases: 7. CDR3 length: 14 amino acids. The DNA of the CDR3 is TGTGCCAGCAGCCCGGACCCAGGGGGCTACGAGCAGTACTTC. Encoded protein: CASSPDPGGYEQYF.

The J gene is TRBJ1-1, the V gene TRBV5-1, with D unclear. V gave up 4 bases and J gave up 5 bases, with 18 bases separating them. The CDR3 has 15 amino acids. The germline gives CDR1 SGHRS, CDR2 YFSETQ. Here the CDR3 reads CASSMGRGEVTEAFF. The CDR3 DNA sequence: TGCGCCAGCAGCATGGGAAGAGGTGAAGTGACTGAAGCTTTCTTT.

DNA for the CDR3: TGTGCCAGCAGTTTAGAGACGGGGACAGGTCAAGAGACCCAGTACTTC. Translating gives CASSLETGTGQETQYF. The chain couples TRBV12-3 or TRBV12-4 to TRBJ2-5; 8 nucleotides align to TRBD1. The ends lost 1 base at V and 2 bases at J; junction bases unmatched: 6. This CDR3 is 16 amino acids long.

This clonotype was seen a handful of times. CDR3 sequence (DNA): TGTGCCACCAGGAGTGGGGACACCGGGGAGCTGTTTTTT. Translating it yields CATRSGDTGELFF. V and J are TRBV24-1 and TRBJ2-2; D gene unclear. The CDR3 is 13 residues long. Looked up from germline, CDR1 is KGHDR and CDR2 is SFDVKD. Trimming took off 7 bases at V and 3 bases at J, with 8 bases between the two ends.

V usage is TRBV24-1 and J usage is TRBJ2-5; the match to TRBD1 covers 8 bases. The CDR3 totals 16 residues. Germline V lookup: CDR1 KGHDR, CDR2 SFDVKD. The ends lost 8 bases at V and 4 bases at J; junction bases unmatched: 14. The CDR3 nucleotides are TGTGCCACCATGGCAGGGGGCATCTTTTTTGGAGAGACCCAGTACTTC. Residues: CATMAGGIFFGETQYF.

The rearrangement uses TRBV7-2 and TRBJ1-2, with D perhaps TRBD1 (5 bases). Germline-derived CDR1 and CDR2 are SGHTA and FQGNSA. The CDR3 is made up of 15 amino acids. V lost 4 bases and J lost 8, with 20 bases in between. The DNA for the CDR3 is TGTGCCAGCAGCTCCTACTTTGGGACTATGGTGGGCTACACCTTC. As protein: CASSSYFGTMVGYTF.

The V call is TRBV7-9, the J call TRBJ2-5, with D uncertain. CDR3 length: 15 residues. CDR1 is SEHNR and CDR2 is FQNEAQ in the germline V gene (reference sequence). The V gene lost 4 bases and the J gene lost 3 bases, with 15 bases spanning the gap. CDR3 DNA: TGTGCCAGCAGCTCCCAACTCCCGGGCGAAGAGACCCAGTACTTC. Translation gives CASSSQLPGEETQYF. Full variable domain (outside the CDR3, taken from reference TRBV7-9 and TRBJ2-5): DTGVSQNPRHKITKRGQNVTFRCDPISEHNRLYWYRQTLGQGPEFLTYFQNEAQLEKSRLLSDRFSAERPKGSFSTLEIQRTEQGDSAMYLCASSSQLPGEETQYFGPGTRLLVL.

Of note for this clonotype: A read error may account for a junction end that differs from germline. The chain couples TRBV6-4 to TRBJ1-6; D ambiguous. The CDR3 runs 13 residues. Looked up from germline, CDR1 is MRHNA and CDR2 is SNTAGT. The CDR3 reads CASSDSSYSPLHF. The DNA for the CDR3 is TGCGCCAGCAGTGACTCGAGCTATTCACCCCTCCACTTT.

The rearrangement joins TRBV19 to TRBJ1-6, with 9 bases aligning to TRBD1. The CDR3 length is 16 residues. With V trimmed by 5 bases and J by 9 bases, 11 bases remained unmatched. Germline CDR1 LNHDA, CDR2 SQIVND (reference sequence). This chain's CDR3 is CASSQGQGLPGSPLHF. The CDR3 region has the DNA TGTGCCAGTAGTCAGGGACAGGGCCTACCGGGTTCACCCCTCCACTTT.

V and J are TRBV2 and TRBJ1-1; D unresolved. V lost 3 bases and J lost 5, with 10 bases in between. This CDR3 has 13 residues. Germline CDR1 reads SNHLY; CDR2 reads FYNNEI. The CDR3 region is CASSDNGITEAFF. The DNA for the CDR3 is TGTGCCAGCAGTGATAACGGGATAACTGAAGCTTTCTTT.

This chain uses TRBV7-8 with TRBJ1-1; no definite D call. V lost 5 bases and J 6 bases, leaving 13 bases between the germline ends. The CDR3 loop spans 13 amino acids. CDR1 is SGHVS and CDR2 is FQNEAQ in the germline V gene. The CDR3 nucleotides are TGTGCCAGCAGCCCCTCGGCAAAGGCTGAAGCTTTCTTT. Its translation is CASSPSAKAEAFF.

The chain recombines TRBV20-1 with TRBJ1-1; perhaps TRBD1 as D (5 bases). V lost 3 bases and J 11 bases, leaving 13 bases between the germline ends. The CDR3 length is 11 residues. The germline V gene has CDR1 DFQATT and CDR2 SNEGSKA (reference sequence). The CDR3 reads CSASDARGAFF. Here the CDR3 DNA reads TGCAGTGCTAGTGACGCCCGGGGGGCTTTCTTT.

The rearrangement links TRBV20-1 to TRBJ1-5; 10 nucleotides match TRBD1. Germline V gene lookup returns CDR1 DFQATT and CDR2 SNEGSKA (reference sequence). Losses at the gene ends were 2 bases for V and 4 bases for J; bases not matched to a gene: 2. The CDR3 loop spans 14 amino acids. The CDR3 loop is CSARMDRGNQPQHF. The CDR3 DNA reads TGCAGTGCTAGAATGGACAGGGGGAATCAGCCCCAGCATTTT.

Comments on this clonotype: An end of the junction differs from the germline gene, which may be a read error. The chain is built from TRBV4-2 and TRBJ2-1, with 7 bases aligning to TRBD1. CDR1 and CDR2 (germline): LGHNA, YNFKEQ. This CDR3 has 15 residues. CDR3 amino acids: CASSSEVGQINQQFF. In nucleotides, the CDR3 is TGTGCCAGCAGCTCCGAAGTGGGACAGATCAATCAGCAGTTCTTC.

V is TRBV5-6 and J is TRBJ1-5, with TRBD1 as a possible D gene (6 bases). CDR1 and CDR2 from the germline V gene are SGHDT and YYEEEE. The CDR3 totals 14 residues. Between the trimmed V and J ends, which lost 5 bases and 0 bases, there was a span of 9 bases. The CDR3 here is CASRRGNSNQPQHF. In DNA, the CDR3 is TGTGCCAGCAGGAGGGGGAATAGCAATCAGCCCCAGCATTTT. The complete variable domain, with remaining parts taken from reference TRBV5-6 and TRBJ1-5, reads DAGVTQSPTHLIKTRGQQVTLRCSPKSGHDTVSWYQQALGQGPQFIFQYYEEEERQRGNFPDRFSGHQFPNYSSELNVNALLLGDSALYLCASRRGNSNQPQHFGDGTRLSIL.

The chain employs TRBV9 and TRBJ2-7, with 9 bases that match TRBD1. V was clipped by 4 bases and J by 5 bases; unmatched bases: 7. There are 14 residues in the CDR3. Looked up from germline, CDR1 is SGDLS and CDR2 is YYNGEE. CDR3 nucleotide sequence: TGTGCCAGCAGCCCACGGGACAGGGCCCACGAGCAGTACTTC. It translates to CASSPRDRAHEQYF.

The V and J genes are TRBV29-1 and TRBJ2-7; 10 bases line up with TRBD1. The CDR3 has 13 amino acids. Per germline, CDR1 SQVTM and CDR2 ANQGSEA. The V segment lost 6 bases and the J segment 6 bases; nucleotides outside the gene matches: 8. Here the CDR3 reads CSVDPGQGPEQYF. CDR3 nucleotide sequence: TGCAGCGTCGACCCGGGACAGGGGCCCGAGCAGTACTTC.

CDR3 protein: CASSIDLRLGYEQYF. The CDR3 DNA reads as TGTGCCAGTAGTATAGATCTGAGACTGGGCTACGAGCAGTACTTC. J is TRBJ2-7 and V is TRBV7-9; D gene uncertain. The V gene lost 9 bases and the J gene lost 3 bases, with 21 bases spanning the gap. The CDR3 totals 15 residues. The germline V gene has CDR1 SEHNR and CDR2 FQNEAQ (reference sequence).